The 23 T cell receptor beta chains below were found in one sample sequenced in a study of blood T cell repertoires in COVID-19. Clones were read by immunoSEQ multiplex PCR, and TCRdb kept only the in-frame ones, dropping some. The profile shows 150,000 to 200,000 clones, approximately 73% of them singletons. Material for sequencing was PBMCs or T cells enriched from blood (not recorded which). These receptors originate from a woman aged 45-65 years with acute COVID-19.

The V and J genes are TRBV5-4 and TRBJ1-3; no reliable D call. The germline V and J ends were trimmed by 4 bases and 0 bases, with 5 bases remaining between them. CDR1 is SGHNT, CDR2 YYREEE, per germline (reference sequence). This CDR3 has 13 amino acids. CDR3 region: CASSGISGNTIYF. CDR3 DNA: TGTGCCAGCAGCGGCATCTCTGGAAACACCATATATTTT.

The CDR3 DNA follows: TGCGCCAGCAGCCAAGGGACAGAAATGGCTGAAGCTTTCTTT. Protein product: CASSQGTEMAEAFF. This rearrangement joins TRBV4-3 to TRBJ1-1; tentative D call: TRBD1 (6 bases). The CDR3 spans 14 residues. The V and J ends lost 1 base and 6 bases respectively, with 12 bases between them. Germline V gives CDR1 LGHNA, CDR2 YSLEER.

CDR3 amino acids: CASRTFGVGYTF. DNA for the CDR3: TGTGCCAGTAGAACATTTGGAGTCGGCTACACCTTC. This chain joins TRBV19 and TRBJ1-2; D gene ambiguous. The CDR3 totals 12 residues. The ends were cut back, 6 bases at V and 8 bases at J, with 13 bases in the middle. Germline CDR1 and CDR2: LNHDA and SQIVND (reference sequence).

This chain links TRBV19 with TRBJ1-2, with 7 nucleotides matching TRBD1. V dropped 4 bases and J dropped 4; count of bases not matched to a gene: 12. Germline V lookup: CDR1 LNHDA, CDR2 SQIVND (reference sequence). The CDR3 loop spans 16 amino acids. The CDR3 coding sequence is TGTGCCAGTAGTACCTCGTCCGGGACAGTCCTCTATGGCTACACCTTC. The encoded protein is CASSTSSGTVLYGYTF. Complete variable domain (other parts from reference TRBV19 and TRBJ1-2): DGGITQSPKYLFRKEGQNVTLSCEQNLNHDAMYWYRQDPGQGLRLIYYSQIVNDFQKGDIAEGYSVSREKKESFPLTVTSAQKNPTAFYLCASSTSSGTVLYGYTFGSGTRLTVV.

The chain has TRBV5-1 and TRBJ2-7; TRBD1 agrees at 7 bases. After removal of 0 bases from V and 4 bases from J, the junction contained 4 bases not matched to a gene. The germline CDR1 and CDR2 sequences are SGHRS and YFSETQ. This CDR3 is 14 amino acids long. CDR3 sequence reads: CASSLGTGRYEQYV. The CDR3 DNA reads TGCGCCAGCAGCTTGGGGACAGGCAGGTACGAGCAGTACGTC.

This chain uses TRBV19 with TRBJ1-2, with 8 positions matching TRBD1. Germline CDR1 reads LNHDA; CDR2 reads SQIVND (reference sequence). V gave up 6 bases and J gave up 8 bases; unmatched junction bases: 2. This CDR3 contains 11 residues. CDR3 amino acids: CASSGQGGYTF. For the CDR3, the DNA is TGTGCCAGTAGCGGACAGGGAGGCTACACCTTC.

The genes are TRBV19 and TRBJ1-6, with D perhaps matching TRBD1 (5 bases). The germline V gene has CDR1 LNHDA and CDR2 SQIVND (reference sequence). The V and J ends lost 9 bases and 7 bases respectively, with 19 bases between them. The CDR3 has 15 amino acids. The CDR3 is CASRVLGHSNSPLHF. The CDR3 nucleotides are TGTGCCAGCAGAGTACTCGGACACTCCAATTCACCCCTCCACTTT.

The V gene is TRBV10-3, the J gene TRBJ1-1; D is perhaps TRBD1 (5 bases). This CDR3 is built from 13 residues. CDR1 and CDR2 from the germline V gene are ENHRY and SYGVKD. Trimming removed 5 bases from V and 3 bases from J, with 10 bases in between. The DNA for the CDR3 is TGTGCCATCAGTCCGCGGGGGTACACTGAAGCTTTCTTT. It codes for CAISPRGYTEAFF.

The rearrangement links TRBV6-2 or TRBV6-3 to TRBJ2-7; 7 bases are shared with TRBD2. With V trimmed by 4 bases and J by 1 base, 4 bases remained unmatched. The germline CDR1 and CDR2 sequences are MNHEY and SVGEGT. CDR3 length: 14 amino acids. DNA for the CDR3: TGTGCCAGCAGTTTTCGGGGGGAGTCCTACGAGCAGTACGTC. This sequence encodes CASSFRGESYEQYV.

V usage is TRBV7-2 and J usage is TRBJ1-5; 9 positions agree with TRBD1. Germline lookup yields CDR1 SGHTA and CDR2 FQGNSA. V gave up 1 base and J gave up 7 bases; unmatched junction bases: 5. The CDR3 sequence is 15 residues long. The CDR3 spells CASSLGTGERQPQHF. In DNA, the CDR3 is TGTGCCAGCAGCTTAGGGACAGGGGAAAGGCAGCCCCAGCATTTT. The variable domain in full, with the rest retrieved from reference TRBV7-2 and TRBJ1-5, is GAGVSQSPSNKVTEKGKDVELRCDPISGHTALYWYRQSLGQGLEFLIYFQGNSAPDKSGLPSDRFSAERTGGSVSTLTIQRTQQEDSAVYLCASSLGTGERQPQHFGDGTRLSIL.

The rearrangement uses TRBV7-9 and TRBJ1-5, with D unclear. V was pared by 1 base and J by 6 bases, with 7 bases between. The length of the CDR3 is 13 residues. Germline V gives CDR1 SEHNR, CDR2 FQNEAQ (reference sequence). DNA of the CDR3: TGTGCCAGCAGCTTAGGGGAGGGTCAGCCCCAGCATTTT. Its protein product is CASSLGEGQPQHF.

In nucleotides, the CDR3 is TGTGCCAGCAGCAAACCCAGGCCCTACGAGCAGTACGTC. Translation: CASSKPRPYEQYV. The chain joins TRBV21-1 to TRBJ2-7; the table's D call TRBD1 went unverified against the DNA. TRBV21-1 is termed a pseudogene. The CDR3 extends over 13 amino acids.

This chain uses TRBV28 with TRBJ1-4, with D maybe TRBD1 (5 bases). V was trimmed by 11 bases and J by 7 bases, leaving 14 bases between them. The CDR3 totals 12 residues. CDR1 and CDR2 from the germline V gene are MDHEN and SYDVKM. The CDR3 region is CASQGLGEKLFF. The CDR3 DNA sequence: TGTGCCTCCCAGGGCTTAGGTGAAAAACTGTTTTTT.

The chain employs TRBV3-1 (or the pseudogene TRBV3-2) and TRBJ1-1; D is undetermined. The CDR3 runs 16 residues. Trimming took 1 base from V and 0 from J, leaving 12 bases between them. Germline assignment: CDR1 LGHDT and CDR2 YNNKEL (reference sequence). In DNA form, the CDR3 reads TGTGCCAGCAGCCAAGGTGGAGGCGGATTGAACACTGAAGCTTTCTTT. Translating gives CASSQGGGGLNTEAFF.

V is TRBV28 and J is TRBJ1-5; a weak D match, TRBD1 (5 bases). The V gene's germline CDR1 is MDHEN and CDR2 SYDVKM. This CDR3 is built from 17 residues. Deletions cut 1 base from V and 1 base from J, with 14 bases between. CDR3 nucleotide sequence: TGTGCCAGCAGTTTATTCAGGGAACCTCTGAGCAATCAGCCCCAGCATTTT. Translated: CASSLFREPLSNQPQHF. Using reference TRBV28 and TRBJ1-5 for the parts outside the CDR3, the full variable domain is DVKVTQSSRYLVKRTGEKVFLECVQDMDHENMFWYRQDPGLGLRLIYFSYDVKMKEKGDIPEGYSVSREKKERFSLILESASTNQTSMYLCASSLFREPLSNQPQHFGDGTRLSIL.

The CDR3 here is CASSITTSGNTIYF. In nucleotides, the CDR3 is TGTGCCAGCAGCATAACGACATCTGGAAACACCATATATTTT. The J gene is TRBJ1-3, the V gene TRBV9; D remains ambiguous. Germline lookup yields CDR1 SGDLS and CDR2 YYNGEE. The germline V and J ends were trimmed by 4 bases and 1 base, with 9 bases remaining between them. This CDR3 comprises 14 residues. The variable domain in full, with the rest retrieved from reference TRBV9 and TRBJ1-3, is DSGVTQTPKHLITATGQRVTLRCSPRSGDLSVYWYQQSLDQGLQFLIQYYNGEERAKGNILERFSAQQFPDLHSELNLSSLELGDSALYFCASSITTSGNTIYFGEGSWLTVV.

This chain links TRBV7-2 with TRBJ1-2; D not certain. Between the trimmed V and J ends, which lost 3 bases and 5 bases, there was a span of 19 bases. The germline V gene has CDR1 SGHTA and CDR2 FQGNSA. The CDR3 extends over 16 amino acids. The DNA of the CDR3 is TGTGCCAGCAGCTTTAGCCACACGCCTATTACGTATGGCTACACCTTC. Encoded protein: CASSFSHTPITYGYTF.

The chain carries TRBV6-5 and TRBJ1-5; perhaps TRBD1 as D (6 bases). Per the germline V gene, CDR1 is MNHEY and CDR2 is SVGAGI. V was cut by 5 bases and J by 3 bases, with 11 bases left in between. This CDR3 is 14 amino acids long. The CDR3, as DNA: TGTGCCAGCAGTCCCAGGGGCCCCAATCAGCCCCAGCATTTT. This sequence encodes CASSPRGPNQPQHF.

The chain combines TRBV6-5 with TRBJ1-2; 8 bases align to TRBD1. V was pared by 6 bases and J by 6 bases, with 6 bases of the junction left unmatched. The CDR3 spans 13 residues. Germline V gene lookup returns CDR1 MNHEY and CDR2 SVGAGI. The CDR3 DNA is TGTGCCAGCAGGCACCAGACAGGGGATGGCTACACCTTC. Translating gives CASRHQTGDGYTF.

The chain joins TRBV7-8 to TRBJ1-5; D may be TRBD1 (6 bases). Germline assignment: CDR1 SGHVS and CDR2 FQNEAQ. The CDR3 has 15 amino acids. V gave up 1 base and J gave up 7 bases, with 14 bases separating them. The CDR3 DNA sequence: TGTGCCAGCAGCTTAGAGTCAGGGGTCGGGCAGCCCCAGCATTTT. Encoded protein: CASSLESGVGQPQHF.

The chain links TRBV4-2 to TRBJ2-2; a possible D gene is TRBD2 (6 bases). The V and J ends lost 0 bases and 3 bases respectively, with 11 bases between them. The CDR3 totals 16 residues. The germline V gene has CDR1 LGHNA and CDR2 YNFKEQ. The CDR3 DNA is TGTGCCAGCAGCCAAGATACGGGGAGGTACACCGGGGAGCTGTTTTTT. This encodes CASSQDTGRYTGELFF.

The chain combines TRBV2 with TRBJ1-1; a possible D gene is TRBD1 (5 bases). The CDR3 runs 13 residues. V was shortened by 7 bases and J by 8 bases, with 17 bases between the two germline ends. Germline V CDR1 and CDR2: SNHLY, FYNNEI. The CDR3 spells CASNFHPGPEAFF. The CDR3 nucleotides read TGTGCCAGCAATTTTCATCCAGGGCCAGAAGCTTTCTTT.

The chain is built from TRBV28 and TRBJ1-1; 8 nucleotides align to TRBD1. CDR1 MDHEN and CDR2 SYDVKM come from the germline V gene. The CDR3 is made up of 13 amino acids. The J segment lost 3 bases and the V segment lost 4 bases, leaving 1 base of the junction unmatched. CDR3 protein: CASSSGQDTEAFF. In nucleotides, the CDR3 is TGTGCCAGCAGTTCGGGACAGGACACTGAAGCTTTCTTT.